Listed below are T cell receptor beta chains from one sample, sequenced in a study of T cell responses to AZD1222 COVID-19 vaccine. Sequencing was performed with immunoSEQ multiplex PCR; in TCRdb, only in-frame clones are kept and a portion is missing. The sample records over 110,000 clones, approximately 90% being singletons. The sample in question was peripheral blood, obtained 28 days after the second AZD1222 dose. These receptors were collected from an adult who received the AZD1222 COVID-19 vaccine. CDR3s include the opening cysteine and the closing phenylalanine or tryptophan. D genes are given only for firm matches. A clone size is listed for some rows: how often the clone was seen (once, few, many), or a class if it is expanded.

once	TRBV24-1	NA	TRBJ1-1	CATSDSLQALQGAFF	TGTGCCACCAGTGATTCCCTACAGGCCCTCCAGGGGGCTTTCTTT
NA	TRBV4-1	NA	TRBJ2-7	CASSQGGSGAYEQYF	TGCGCCAGCAGCCAAGGGGGTTCAGGGGCCTACGAGCAGTACTTC
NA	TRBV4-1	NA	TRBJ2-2	CASSQDPRGTGELFF	TGCGCCAGCAGCCAAGATCCCAGGGGCACCGGGGAGCTGTTTTTT
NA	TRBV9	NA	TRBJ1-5	CASSFTHTRGNQPQHF	TGTGCCAGCAGCTTCACCCACACCCGCGGCAATCAGCCCCAGCATTTT
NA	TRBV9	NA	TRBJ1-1	CASSPRTTGKAFF	TGTGCCAGCAGCCCCCGAACGACGGGCAAAGCTTTCTTT
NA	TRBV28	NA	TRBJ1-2	CASSLSTHSGYTF	TGTGCCAGCAGTTTATCCACACATAGCGGCTACACCTTC
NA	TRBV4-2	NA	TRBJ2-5	CASSQEAGETQYF	TGTGCCAGCAGCCAAGAGGCGGGGGAGACCCAGTACTTC
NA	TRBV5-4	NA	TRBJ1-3	CASSDQGPSSGNTIYF	TGTGCCAGCAGCGATCAGGGTCCAAGCTCTGGAAACACCATATATTTT
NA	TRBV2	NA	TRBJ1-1	CASSETRGITEAFF	TGTGCCAGCAGTGAAACCAGGGGTATCACTGAAGCTTTCTTT
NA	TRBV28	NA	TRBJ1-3	CASSPWSRDFSGNTIYF	TGTGCCAGCAGTCCGTGGTCGCGGGACTTCTCTGGAAACACCATATATTTT
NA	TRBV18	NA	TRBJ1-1	CASSIDPKGEAFF	TGTGCCAGCTCAATCGACCCGAAGGGAGAAGCTTTCTTT
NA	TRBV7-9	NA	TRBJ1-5	CASSSGRDGSNQPQHF	TGTGCCAGCAGCTCCGGACGAGATGGGAGCAATCAGCCCCAGCATTTT
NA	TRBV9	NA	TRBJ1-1	CASSPPKGVHTEAFF	TGTGCCAGCAGCCCTCCGAAAGGGGTCCACACTGAAGCTTTCTTT
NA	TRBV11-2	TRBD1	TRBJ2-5	CASRLGQGANSGYQETQYF	TGTGCCAGCAGGTTGGGACAGGGGGCGAATTCCGGGTACCAAGAGACCCAGTACTTC
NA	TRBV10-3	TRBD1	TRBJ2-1	CAALDRESYNEQFF	TGTGCCGCCTTAGACAGGGAGTCCTACAATGAGCAGTTCTTC
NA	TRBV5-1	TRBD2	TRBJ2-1	CASSLDGLAHNEQFF	TGCGCCAGCAGCTTGGATGGACTAGCCCACAATGAGCAGTTCTTC
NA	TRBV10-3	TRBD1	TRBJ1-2	CAISDHSTGNSYGYTF	TGTGCCATCAGTGACCATTCGACAGGGAATTCTTATGGCTACACCTTC
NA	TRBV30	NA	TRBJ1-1	CAWSRGPMNTEAFF	TGTGCCTGGAGTCGGGGACCGATGAACACTGAAGCTTTCTTT
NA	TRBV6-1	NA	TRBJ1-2	CASSEIPLGGYTF	TGTGCCAGCAGTGAAATACCCCTCGGAGGCTACACCTTC
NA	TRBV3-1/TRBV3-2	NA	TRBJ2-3	CASGSGGDTQYF	TGTGCCAGCGGTAGCGGAGGGGATACGCAGTATTTT
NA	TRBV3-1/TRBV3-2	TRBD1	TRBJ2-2	CASSLWTGGVGEDTGELFF	TGTGCCAGCAGCCTTTGGACAGGGGGCGTTGGGGAGGACACCGGGGAGCTGTTTTTT
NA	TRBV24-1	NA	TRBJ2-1	CATSDTSRQNNEQFF	TGTGCCACCAGTGATACGTCTAGGCAGAACAATGAGCAGTTCTTC
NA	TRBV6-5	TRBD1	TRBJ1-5	CASRGTGRVNQPQHF	TGTGCCAGCAGGGGGACAGGGAGGGTCAATCAGCCCCAGCATTTT
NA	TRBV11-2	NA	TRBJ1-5	CASSLGRVSQPQHF	TGTGCCAGCAGCTTAGGTCGGGTTTCCCAGCCCCAGCATTTT
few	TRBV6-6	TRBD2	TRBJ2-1	CASSYPLAGGYNEQFF	TGTGCCAGCAGTTACCCTCTAGCGGGAGGGTACAATGAGCAGTTCTTC
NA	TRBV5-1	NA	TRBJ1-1	CASSPGLLNTEAFF	TGCGCCAGCAGCCCAGGGTTATTGAACACTGAAGCTTTCTTT
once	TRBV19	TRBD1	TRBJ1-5	CATPPGGQGHQPQHF	TGTGCCACCCCACCCGGGGGACAGGGACATCAGCCCCAGCATTTT
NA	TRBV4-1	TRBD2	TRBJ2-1	CASSQPLRGGYEQFF	TGCGCCAGCAGCCAACCGTTGCGGGGGGGCTATGAGCAGTTCTTC
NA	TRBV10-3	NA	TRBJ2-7	CAISGLTDTYEQYF	TGTGCCATCAGTGGTTTAACAGATACTTACGAGCAGTACTTC
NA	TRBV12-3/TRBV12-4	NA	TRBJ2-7	CASSPSYEQYF	TGTGCCAGCAGTCCCTCCTACGAGCAGTACTTC
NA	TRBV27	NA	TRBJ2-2	CASRQGGNTGELFF	TGTGCCAGCAGGCAGGGGGGGAACACCGGGGAGCTGTTTTTT
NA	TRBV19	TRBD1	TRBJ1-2	CASRRTGAYGYTF	TGTGCCAGTAGAAGGACAGGGGCCTATGGCTACACCTTC
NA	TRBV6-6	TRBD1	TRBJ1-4	CASSYGTGSGEKLFF	TGTGCCAGCAGTTACGGGACAGGGTCCGGTGAAAAACTGTTTTTT
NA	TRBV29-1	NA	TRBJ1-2	CSVRLWDGYTF	TGCAGCGTTCGATTATGGGATGGCTACACCTTC
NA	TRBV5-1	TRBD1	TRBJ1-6	CASSLEGQGLPLHF	TGCGCCAGCAGCTTGGAGGGACAGGGTTTACCCCTCCACTTT
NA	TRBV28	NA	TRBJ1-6	CASSLKWSSYNSPLHF	TGTGCCAGCAGTCTTAAGTGGAGCTCCTATAATTCACCCCTCCACTTT
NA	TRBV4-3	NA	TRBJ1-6	CASSQGDRSNSPLHF	TGCGCCAGCAGCCAAGGGGACCGAAGTAATTCACCCCTCCACTTT
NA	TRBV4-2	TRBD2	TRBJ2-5	CASSAGTSGGRYLYQETQYF	TGTGCCAGCAGCGCCGGGACTAGCGGGGGGCGGTACCTGTACCAAGAGACCCAGTACTTC
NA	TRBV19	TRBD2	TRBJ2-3	CASSMGLGMQDTQYF	TGTGCCAGTAGTATGGGACTAGGAATGCAAGATACGCAGTATTTT
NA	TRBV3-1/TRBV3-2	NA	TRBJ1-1	CASGRSGGAEAFF	TGTGCCAGCGGACGGTCGGGTGGCGCTGAAGCTTTCTTT
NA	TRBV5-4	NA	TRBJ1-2	CASIRGGGLTTGDGYTF	TGTGCCAGCATCCGAGGGGGTGGACTCACCACGGGAGATGGCTACACCTTC
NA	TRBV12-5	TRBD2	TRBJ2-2	CASGLTGTSGNTGELFF	TGTGCTAGTGGTTTGACCGGGACTAGCGGGAACACCGGGGAGCTGTTTTTT
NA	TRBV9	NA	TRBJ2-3	CASSVGQFTDTQYF	TGTGCCAGCAGCGTAGGGCAGTTCACAGATACGCAGTATTTT
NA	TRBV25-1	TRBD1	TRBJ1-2	CASRGTGLLYGYTF	TGTGCCAGCAGGGGGACAGGGTTACTCTATGGCTACACCTTC
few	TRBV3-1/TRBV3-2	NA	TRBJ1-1	CASSQQGGTEAFF	TGTGCCAGCAGCCAACAGGGTGGCACTGAAGCTTTCTTT
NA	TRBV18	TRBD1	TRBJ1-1	CASSPGQGALTEAFF	TGTGCCAGCTCGCCGGGACAGGGGGCTCTCACTGAAGCTTTCTTT
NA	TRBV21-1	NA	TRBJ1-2	CASSKANNLGYGYTF	TGTGCCAGCAGCAAAGCGAACAACCTTGGCTATGGCTACACCTTC
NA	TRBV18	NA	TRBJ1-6	CASSPWTETNSPLHF	TGTGCCAGCTCACCTTGGACAGAGACCAATTCACCCCTCCACTTT
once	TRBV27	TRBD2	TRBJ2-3	CASSINALAGVADTQYF	TGTGCCAGCAGCATAAACGCCCTAGCGGGAGTGGCAGATACGCAGTATTTT
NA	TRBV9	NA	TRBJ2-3	CASSVGSPGGAADTQYF	TGTGCCAGCAGCGTAGGGTCTCCTGGGGGCGCAGCAGATACGCAGTATTTT
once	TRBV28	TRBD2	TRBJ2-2	CATRTSGTGELFF	TGTGCCACCAGGACTAGTGGCACCGGGGAGCTGTTTTTT
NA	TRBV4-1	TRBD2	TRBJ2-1	CASSPLGLAGYNEQFF	TGCGCCAGCAGCCCGCTAGGACTAGCGGGGTACAATGAGCAGTTCTTC